Below are 23 T cell receptor beta chains sequenced from a single sample in a study of shared clonotypes between healthy human individuals. The repertoire was sequenced with immunoSEQ multiplex PCR; TCRdb's copy has only in-frame clones and lacks some. Of a few hundred thousand clones in the sample, just over 65% were seen once. Sequencing input: memory CD4+ T cells sorted from blood. Subset reported: CD45RA-negative fraction. These receptors all come from a man in his thirties or forties in good health.

CDR3 DNA sequence: TGTGCCAGCAGCTTAGGGACAGCGTCTAGCACAGATACGCAGTATTTT. Protein product: CASSLGTASSTDTQYF. J is TRBJ2-3 and V is TRBV5-8, with 7 bases that match TRBD1. The CDR3 sequence is 16 residues long. V gave up 2 bases and J gave up 0 bases; unmatched junction bases: 6. Looked up from germline, CDR1 is SGHTS and CDR2 is YDEGEE.

This clone was detected a few times. The V gene is TRBV28, the J gene TRBJ1-5; possible D gene TRBD1, 5 bases. The CDR3 has 16 residues. The germline V and J ends were trimmed by 6 bases and 3 bases, with 18 bases remaining between them. The germline CDR1 and CDR2 sequences are MDHEN and SYDVKM. The CDR3 sequence is CASRTIEGRVNQPQHF. The CDR3 DNA is TGTGCCAGCAGAACGATCGAGGGACGGGTCAATCAGCCCCAGCATTTT.

This clone was found a few times. The chain uses TRBV9 and TRBJ1-1; TRBD1 might be the D (6 bases). V was trimmed by 2 bases and J by 0 bases, leaving 11 bases between them. This CDR3 region has 15 residues. From germline, CDR1 is SGDLS and CDR2 YYNGEE. The CDR3 DNA reads TGTGCCAGCAGCGTCCGGGACAACCTGAACACTGAAGCTTTCTTT. Its protein is CASSVRDNLNTEAFF.

The sample holds a few counts of this clone. The chain links TRBV7-9 to TRBJ2-1; TRBD2 matches at 7 bases. Germline V CDR1 and CDR2: SEHNR, FQNEAQ (reference sequence). The CDR3 has 15 amino acids. The junction had 4 bases not matched to a gene; V was cut back by 0 bases and J by 5 bases. The CDR3 reads CASSLALLANNEQFF. In DNA, the CDR3 is TGTGCCAGCAGCTTAGCGCTACTAGCGAACAATGAGCAGTTCTTC.

The gene calls are TRBV19 and TRBJ1-2; 7 bases are shared with TRBD1. Germline CDR1 is LNHDA and CDR2 is SQIVND (reference sequence). CDR3 length equals 15 residues. The J segment lost 6 bases and the V segment lost 4 bases, leaving 11 bases of the junction unmatched. The CDR3 DNA follows: TGTGCCAGTAGTAATGTTTGGACAGGCGACGATGGCTACACCTTC. Amino acids: CASSNVWTGDDGYTF. Full variable domain (missing parts from reference TRBV19 and TRBJ1-2): DGGITQSPKYLFRKEGQNVTLSCEQNLNHDAMYWYRQDPGQGLRLIYYSQIVNDFQKGDIAEGYSVSREKKESFPLTVTSAQKNPTAFYLCASSNVWTGDDGYTFGSGTRLTVV.

V gene TRBV5-4 combines with J gene TRBJ1-1; D uncertain. With 0 bases removed from V and 0 bases from J, the gap between germline ends came to 15 bases. Germline CDR1 SGHNT, CDR2 YYREEE (reference sequence). The CDR3 totals 17 residues. The CDR3 DNA reads TGTGCCAGCAGCTTGGACGTAACCCGGCGTATGAACACTGAAGCTTTCTTT. Translated, it gives CASSLDVTRRMNTEAFF.

This clone was observed a few times. V is TRBV25-1 and J is TRBJ2-7; perhaps D is TRBD1 or TRBD2 (5 bases each). Germline CDR1 MGHDK, CDR2 SYGVNS. The V end lost 3 bases, the J end lost 2 bases, and 23 bases lay between the germline ends. This CDR3 is built from 18 residues. CDR3 amino acids: CASSDPSRGRRGTYEQYF. CDR3 coding DNA: TGTGCCAGCAGTGACCCCTCCCGGGGACGCCGGGGAACCTACGAGCAGTACTTC.

This clone was counted a few times. The chain employs TRBV5-4 and TRBJ2-3, with 15 bases lining up with TRBD2. Per the germline V gene, CDR1 is SGHNT and CDR2 is YYREEE (reference sequence). CDR3 length equals 17 residues. Trimming removed 4 bases from V and 2 bases from J; junction bases left unmatched: 5. For the CDR3, the DNA is TGTGCCAGCAGCCTCGGGACTAGCGGGAGGAACACAGATACGCAGTATTTT. Protein sequence: CASSLGTSGRNTDTQYF.

This clone was observed a few times. The chain carries TRBV2 and TRBJ1-1; TRBD1 matches at 9 bases. V lost 5 bases and J lost 1; bases outside the gene matches: 2. This CDR3 has 14 residues. CDR1 and CDR2 from the germline V gene are SNHLY and FYNNEI. In nucleotides, the CDR3 is TGTGCCAGCAGTAAGGGACAGGGGAACACTGAAGCTTTCTTT. Translation gives CASSKGQGNTEAFF.

The table lists this clone with a count of one. This chain connects TRBV9 to TRBJ2-5; a possible D gene is TRBD1 (5 bases). V was cut by 4 bases and J by 5 bases, with 15 bases left in between. The CDR3 runs to 14 residues. Germline loops: CDR1 SGDLS, CDR2 YYNGEE. The CDR3: CASSPGQQSETQYF. As DNA, the CDR3 is TGTGCCAGCAGCCCTGGACAACAGAGTGAGACCCAGTACTTC. Full variable domain (missing parts from reference TRBV9 and TRBJ2-5): DSGVTQTPKHLITATGQRVTLRCSPRSGDLSVYWYQQSLDQGLQFLIQYYNGEERAKGNILERFSAQQFPDLHSELNLSSLELGDSALYFCASSPGQQSETQYFGPGTRLLVL.

V and J are TRBV29-1 and TRBJ1-5; a possible D gene is TRBD1 (5 bases). CDR3 length equals 19 residues. CDR1 SQVTM and CDR2 ANQGSEA come from the germline V gene. The V end was cut by 4 bases, the J end by 4 bases, with 29 bases between. The CDR3, as DNA: TGCAGCGTTGCCCAAGCTGCCGGGCACCTAACAGGTGAGAATCAGCCCCAGCATTTT. As protein: CSVAQAAGHLTGENQPQHF. Supplemented by reference TRBV29-1 and TRBJ1-5, the full variable domain reads SAVISQKPSRDICQRGTSLTIQCQVDSQVTMMFWYRQQPGQSLTLIATANQGSEATYESGFVIDKFPISRPNLTFSTLTVSNMSPEDSSIYLCSVAQAAGHLTGENQPQHFGDGTRLSIL.

This clone was observed a few times. This CDR3 is CASIPGRGLAKNIQYF. The CDR3 bases are TGTGCCAGCATCCCGGGTAGGGGCCTAGCCAAAAACATTCAGTACTTC. This chain uses TRBV28 with TRBJ2-4, with a tentative D call TRBD1 (5 bases). Trimming shortened V by 7 bases and J by 0 bases, and 16 bases separated the two germline ends. CDR1 and CDR2 (germline): MDHEN, SYDVKM. The CDR3 has 16 residues. Full variable domain (rest looked up from reference TRBV28 and TRBJ2-4): DVKVTQSSRYLVKRTGEKVFLECVQDMDHENMFWYRQDPGLGLRLIYFSYDVKMKEKGDIPEGYSVSREKKERFSLILESASTNQTSMYLCASIPGRGLAKNIQYFGAGTRLSVL.

The CDR3 sequence: CASIERPGAGELFF. In nucleotides, the CDR3 is TGTGCCAGCATCGAGCGACCGGGGGCTGGGGAGCTGTTTTTT. The rearrangement uses TRBV28 and TRBJ2-2; D is tentatively TRBD1 or TRBD2 (6 bases each). The CDR3 loop spans 14 amino acids. Germline V gene lookup returns CDR1 MDHEN and CDR2 SYDVKM. V was clipped by 7 bases and J by 8 bases, with 17 bases between them.

The genes are TRBV5-1 and TRBJ2-4; D is uncertain. The V and J ends lost 0 bases and 4 bases respectively, with 17 bases between them. Germline assignment: CDR1 SGHRS and CDR2 YFSETQ. The CDR3 has 17 residues. The DNA of the CDR3 is TGCGCCAGCAGCTTGGGAGAGGTTTTACAGACAAAAAACATTCAGTACTTC. It specifies CASSLGEVLQTKNIQYF.

The chain carries TRBV19 and TRBJ2-1; 7 bases match TRBD2. With 3 bases clipped from V and 6 bases from J, the junction kept 2 bases outside the gene matches. Germline lookup yields CDR1 LNHDA and CDR2 SQIVND (reference sequence). This CDR3 contains 13 residues. In nucleotides, the CDR3 is TGTGCCAGTAGTATGGGGAGGGCCAATGAGCAGTTCTTC. Translated: CASSMGRANEQFF. The full variable domain, rest sourced from reference TRBV19 and TRBJ2-1, is DGGITQSPKYLFRKEGQNVTLSCEQNLNHDAMYWYRQDPGQGLRLIYYSQIVNDFQKGDIAEGYSVSREKKESFPLTVTSAQKNPTAFYLCASSMGRANEQFFGPGTRLTVL.

V gene TRBV9 combines with J gene TRBJ2-1; 8 bases agree with TRBD1. V lost 3 bases, J lost 0 bases, and 2 bases stayed unmatched. CDR3 length: 15 amino acids. Germline V gene lookup returns CDR1 SGDLS and CDR2 YYNGEE. As DNA, the CDR3 is TGTGCCAGCAGCGGCAGGGGGCACTCCTACAATGAGCAGTTCTTC. It translates to CASSGRGHSYNEQFF.

In this sample, this clone turned up a few times. Other DNA variants within this sample encode the same CDR3. The chain recombines TRBV7-6 with TRBJ1-1, with D unresolved. This CDR3 is 10 amino acids long. Germline V lookup: CDR1 SGHVS, CDR2 FNYEAQ. Trimming took off 3 bases at V and 10 bases at J, with 6 bases between the two ends. In DNA form, the CDR3 reads TGTGCCAGCAGCTTGGGGAGAGCTTTCTTT. It specifies CASSLGRAFF. The full variable domain, completed using reference TRBV7-6 and TRBJ1-1, is GAGVSQSPRYKVTKRGQDVALRCDPISGHVSLYWYRQALGQGPEFLTYFNYEAQQDKSGLPNDRFSAERPEGSISTLTIQRTEQRDSAMYRCASSLGRAFFGQGTRLTVV.

The sample holds a few counts of this clone. J is TRBJ2-1 and V is TRBV6-1; TRBD1 might be the D (5 bases). The CDR3 length is 14 residues. Germline CDR1 is MNHNS and CDR2 is SASEGT. Trimming removed 9 bases from V and 8 bases from J, with 20 bases in between. CDR3 nucleotide sequence: TGTGCCAGTCCCGCAGGGTGGTCAGGCTATGAGCAGTTCTTC. Residues: CASPAGWSGYEQFF.

This chain joins TRBV7-2 and TRBJ2-5; a possible D gene is TRBD2 (5 bases). The germline CDR1 and CDR2 sequences are SGHTA and FQGNSA. CDR3 length: 14 residues. The V and J ends lost 4 bases and 5 bases respectively, with 14 bases between them. The CDR3 DNA reads as TGTGCCAGCAGCTCGAACCGGGGAAAGGAGACCCAGTACTTC. Its protein is CASSSNRGKETQYF. Complete variable domain (other parts from reference TRBV7-2 and TRBJ2-5): GAGVSQSPSNKVTEKGKDVELRCDPISGHTALYWYRQSLGQGLEFLIYFQGNSAPDKSGLPSDRFSAERTGGSVSTLTIQRTQQEDSAVYLCASSSNRGKETQYFGPGTRLLVL.

As DNA, the CDR3 is TGTGCCAGTAGTTGGGCGGCACAGTCCTCCGGGGAGCTGTTTTTT. This gives the protein CASSWAAQSSGELFF. The V gene is TRBV19, the J gene TRBJ2-2; no firm D call. The V gene lost 5 bases and the J gene lost 6 bases, with 16 bases spanning the gap. Germline V gene lookup returns CDR1 LNHDA and CDR2 SQIVND (reference sequence). There are 15 residues in the CDR3.

The gene calls are TRBV9 and TRBJ2-2, with 10 bases lining up with TRBD1. Germline lookup yields CDR1 SGDLS and CDR2 YYNGEE. The CDR3 length is 19 residues. Unmatched junction bases numbered 15, after V lost 0 bases and J lost 7 bases. Written as DNA, the CDR3 is TGTGCCAGCAGCGTAGGCTTGACGGGACAGGGGAGTTTTGGCGGGGAGCTGTTTTTT. This sequence encodes CASSVGLTGQGSFGGELFF.

V is TRBV6-6 and J is TRBJ2-3; D may match TRBD1 or TRBD2 (5 bases each). The CDR3 is 15 amino acids. Trimming removed 6 bases from V and 0 bases from J, with 13 bases in between. The germline V gene has CDR1 MNHNY and CDR2 SVGAGI (reference sequence). CDR3 nucleotide sequence: TGTGCCAGCAGCCCCCTGGGACCCAGCACAGATACGCAGTATTTT. This codes for CASSPLGPSTDTQYF.

The chain couples TRBV7-9 to TRBJ1-4; TRBD1 might be the D (5 bases). V was clipped by 2 bases and J by 6 bases, with 10 bases between them. CDR1 is SEHNR and CDR2 is FQNEAQ in the germline V gene (reference sequence). This CDR3 is 14 amino acids long. This CDR3 reads CASSLNQGDEKLFF. The CDR3 coding sequence is TGTGCCAGCAGCTTAAATCAGGGTGATGAAAAACTGTTTTTT.